This TCR beta chain was sequenced in a study of a mutant IDH1 vaccine in newly diagnosed glioma. This CDR3 has 14 residues. Germline-derived CDR1 and CDR2 are MNHEY and SVGAGI. V was cut by 6 bases and J by 1 base, with 12 bases left in between. To note about this clone: Its antigen remains unknown.

TCRdb's table, derived via immunoSEQ multiplex PCR, lists solely in-frame clones and lacks some. In the table there are about 24,000 clones, 80% to 95% of which are singletons. The sample's time point: baseline, week 1 (first vaccination visit). Treatment given: pre-vaccination baseline after standard-of-care therapy. Regarding the study as a whole: Pseudoprogression seemed unrelated to changes in top peripheral T cell clonotypes.

The source of this sequence is a man aged 25-45 years with glioma. Sample: PBMCs, taken from a glioma patient treated with radiotherapy, temozolomide or both. The chain carries TRBV6-5 and TRBJ1-1; unclear D gene. CDR3 residues: CASSRPSGNTEAFF. The CDR3 nucleotides are TGTGCCAGCAGCCGACCCTCGGGGAACACTGAAGCTTTCTTT.